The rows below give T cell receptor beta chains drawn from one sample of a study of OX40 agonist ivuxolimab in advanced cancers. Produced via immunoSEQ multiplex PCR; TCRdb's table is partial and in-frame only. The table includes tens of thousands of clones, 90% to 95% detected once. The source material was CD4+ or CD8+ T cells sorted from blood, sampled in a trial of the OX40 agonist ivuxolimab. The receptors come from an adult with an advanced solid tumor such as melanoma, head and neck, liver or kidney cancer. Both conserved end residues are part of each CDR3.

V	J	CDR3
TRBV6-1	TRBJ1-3	CASSQRDGNTIYF
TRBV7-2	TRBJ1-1	CASSFSGRNTEAFF
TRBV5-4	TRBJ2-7	CASSSRLSGSGDEQYF
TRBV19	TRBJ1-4	CASSTPTGGNEKLFF
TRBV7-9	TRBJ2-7	CASGKGIWGEQYF
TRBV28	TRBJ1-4	CASSQNRGIREKLFF
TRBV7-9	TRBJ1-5	CASSLETDYQPQHF
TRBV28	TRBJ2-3	CASSQTGPDTQYF
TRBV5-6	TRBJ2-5	CASSLAPRVEETQYF
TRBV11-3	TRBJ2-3	CASSSGLITDTQYF
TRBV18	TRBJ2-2	CASSPPSLNTGELFF
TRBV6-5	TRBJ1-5	CASSSITGQAQHF
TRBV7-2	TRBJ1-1	CASSLGRNTEAFF
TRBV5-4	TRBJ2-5	CASSLEGAHETQYF
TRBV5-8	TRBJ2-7	CASSLDRRYEQYF
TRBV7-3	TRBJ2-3	CASSSRGDTQYF
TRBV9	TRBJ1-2	CASSGRGWTGYTF
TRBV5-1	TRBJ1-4	CASRMTGMGEKLFF
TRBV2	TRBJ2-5	CASSERGTSGKETQYF
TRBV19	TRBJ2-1	CASSIDQGQATHNEQFF
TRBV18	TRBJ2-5	CASSPRTGQETQYF
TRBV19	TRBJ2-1	CASSIGDPAYNEQFF
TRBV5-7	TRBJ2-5	CASRESRDREETQYF
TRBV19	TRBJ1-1	CASSIRGQGTEAFF
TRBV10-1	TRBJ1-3	CASSVGLNSGNTIYF
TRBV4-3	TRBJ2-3	CASSQDLPGGTDTQYF
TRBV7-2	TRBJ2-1	CASSLGTGNEQFF
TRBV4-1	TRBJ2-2	CASSQDLRTSGRGGELFF
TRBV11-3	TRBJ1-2	CASSSRSLNYGYTF
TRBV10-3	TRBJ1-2	CATLRGRSSYGYTF
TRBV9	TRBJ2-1	CASSPWDGPQFF
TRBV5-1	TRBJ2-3	CASEWGSASDTQYF
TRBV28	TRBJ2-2	CVATERNTGELFF
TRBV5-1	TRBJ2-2	CASSLGQGAGELFF
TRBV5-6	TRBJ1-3	CASSLVSLSGNTIYF
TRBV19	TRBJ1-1	CASSIGQREAFF
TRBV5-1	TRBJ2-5	CASSDGLAGVETQYF
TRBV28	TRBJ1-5	CASSPGRGAGNQPQHF
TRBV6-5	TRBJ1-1	CASSSDSWIMNTEAFF
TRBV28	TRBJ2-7	CASSPGGTVGLIRGYEQYF
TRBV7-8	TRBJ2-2	CASSLEVGKYTGELFF